Below, one T cell receptor (beta chain) is given with its context. CDR1 is LNHDA, CDR2 SQIVND, per germline (reference sequence). The CDR3 extends over 15 amino acids. V lost 3 bases and J lost 2; bases outside the gene matches: 4. The data are from a study of T cell responses to AZD1222 COVID-19 vaccine. Here immunoSEQ multiplex PCR was the method, and the copy in TCRdb shows in-frame clones only, minus some. Among some 120,000 clones listed, around 83% were seen once. This receptor was taken from an adult in good health. The specimen was peripheral blood, collected on day 0 of AZD1222 vaccination. V usage is TRBV19 and J usage is TRBJ1-5; 7 nucleotides agree with TRBD1. CDR3 in amino acids: CASSMDRMGNQPQHF. The CDR3 bases are TGTGCCAGTAGTATGGACAGGATGGGCAATCAGCCCCAGCATTTT.